Below are 8 T cell receptor beta chains sequenced from a single sample in a study of shared clonotypes between healthy human individuals. Naive CD8 cells lacked CD45RO and underwent positive selection for CCR7, leaving out terminally differentiated effector memory CD45RA+ cells. Generated by immunoSEQ multiplex PCR, the TCRdb table keeps only in-frame clones and is missing some. The sample holds 2 million or so clones, about 95% seen once. Sequencing was done on a sample of naive CD8+ T cells sorted from blood. These receptors were obtained from a man between 18 and 29 years old in good health.

The CDR3, as DNA: TGTGCCAGGACCGGGGAGACCCAGTACTTC. Its protein product is CARTGETQYF. The chain is built from TRBV2 and TRBJ2-5; D is unclear. The CDR3 has 10 amino acids. The germline CDR1 and CDR2 sequences are SNHLY and FYNNEI. Trimming removed 9 bases from V and 5 bases from J, with 7 bases in between.

The rearrangement uses TRBV5-6 and TRBJ2-5; D possibly corresponds to TRBD1 (6 bases). Germline V gives CDR1 SGHDT, CDR2 YYEEEE. CDR3 length: 13 amino acids. Trimming cost V 7 bases and J 1 base, with 11 bases left between them. The CDR3 protein is CASGGQIQETQYF. The CDR3 nucleotides read TGTGCCAGCGGAGGACAGATCCAAGAGACCCAGTACTTC.

This sequence joins TRBV4-3 and TRBJ2-7, with D possibly TRBD2 on 6 matching bases. From germline, CDR1 is LGHNA and CDR2 YSLEER. The V and J ends lost 1 base and 0 bases respectively, with 13 bases between them. The CDR3 totals 16 residues. DNA for the CDR3: TGCGCCAGCAGCCAAGCCTGGGACTCACTCTCCTACGAGCAGTACTTC. Its translation is CASSQAWDSLSYEQYF.

The chain recombines TRBV29-1 with TRBJ2-5; no reliable D call. The CDR3 extends over 10 amino acids. V lost 7 bases, J lost 3 bases, and 6 bases lay in between. The germline V gene encodes CDR1 SQVTM and CDR2 ANQGSEA. In DNA, the CDR3 is TGCAGCGCTCTAAAAGAGACCCAGTACTTC. This translates into CSALKETQYF.

The J gene is TRBJ2-3, the V gene TRBV7-2; TRBD2 matches at 13 bases. V dropped 4 bases and J dropped 0; count of bases not matched to a gene: 4. Germline V CDR1 and CDR2: SGHTA, FQGNSA. The CDR3 loop spans 17 amino acids. The CDR3 sequence is CASSWGLAGPSTDTQYF. In DNA, the CDR3 is TGTGCCAGCAGCTGGGGACTAGCGGGGCCTAGCACAGATACGCAGTATTTT.

The chain couples TRBV7-9 to TRBJ1-1; D is uncertain. The CDR3 totals 13 residues. V shed 1 base and J shed 6 bases, with 9 bases lying between them. Germline CDR1 is SEHNR and CDR2 is FQNEAQ (reference sequence). Here the CDR3 DNA reads TGTGCCAGCAGCTTAGACACGGGCCCTGAAGCTTTCTTT. Translation: CASSLDTGPEAFF.

V is TRBV5-6 and J is TRBJ1-6, with D perhaps matching TRBD1 (6 bases). With 4 bases removed from V and 12 bases from J, the gap between germline ends came to 17 bases. CDR1 is SGHDT, CDR2 YYEEEE, per germline. This CDR3 region has 14 residues. The CDR3 DNA reads as TGTGCCAGCAGCGACCGGGACACCAGGGAACCCCTCCACTTT. As protein: CASSDRDTREPLHF. The full variable domain, completed using reference TRBV5-6 and TRBJ1-6, is DAGVTQSPTHLIKTRGQQVTLRCSPKSGHDTVSWYQQALGQGPQFIFQYYEEEERQRGNFPDRFSGHQFPNYSSELNVNALLLGDSALYLCASSDRDTREPLHFGNGTRLTVT.

The chain links TRBV19 to TRBJ2-2, with D possibly matching TRBD2 (6 bases). The CDR3 is 15 residues long. The germline gives CDR1 LNHDA, CDR2 SQIVND (reference sequence). Trimming removed 0 bases at V and 5 bases at J, with 10 bases between. In DNA form, the CDR3 reads TGTGCCAGTAGTATAGACGGGGGAAGGACCGGGGAGCTGTTTTTT. It codes for CASSIDGGRTGELFF.